Each of the 15 T cell receptor beta chains below was sequenced from the same sample in a study of blood T cell repertoires in COVID-19 (TCRdb year 2020). Libraries were constructed by the immunoSEQ multiplex PCR assay. TCRdb holds this immuneACCESS table with in-frame rearrangements only. Some clones are missing; in checked studies, unresolved V genes explain under half, and the rest has no known cause. The sample table contains around 140,000 clones; only one count was recorded for around 87% of them. Approximately 6.5% of the sample is in the top ten clones. The sequenced material came from peripheral blood. Source of these receptors: an elderly man with acute or convalescent COVID-19.

The V and J genes are TRBV27 and TRBJ1-1; 11 bases map to TRBD1. This CDR3 is built from 16 residues. Germline values: CDR1 MNHEY, CDR2 SMNVEV (reference sequence). The V and J ends lost 4 bases and 10 bases, in that order; junction bases with no gene match: 14. The CDR3, as DNA: TGTGCCAGCAGTTCCGGACAGGGGGCGGGGTTCGGGGGAGCTTTCTTT. Translated: CASSSGQGAGFGGAFF.

This clone has a handful of counts. The chain has TRBV7-7 and TRBJ2-2; TRBD2 matches at 7 bases. The CDR3 runs 14 residues. The germline CDR1 and CDR2 sequences are SSHAT and FNYEAQ (reference sequence). J lost 5 bases, V lost 6 bases, and 6 bases had no gene match. The CDR3 region is CASRAGVQTGELFF. The CDR3 DNA reads as TGTGCCAGCAGGGCGGGAGTTCAAACCGGGGAGCTGTTTTTT.

V gene TRBV4-2 combines with J gene TRBJ2-1; possibly TRBD2 for D (6 bases). The CDR3 is 14 amino acids. Trimming cost V 3 bases and J 4 bases, with 10 bases left between them. Per the germline V gene, CDR1 is LGHNA and CDR2 is YNFKEQ. CDR3 loop: CASSHGSGYNEQFF. In DNA, the CDR3 is TGTGCCAGCAGCCACGGCAGCGGGTACAATGAGCAGTTCTTC.

V and J are TRBV7-8 and TRBJ1-1, with a tentative D call TRBD1 (6 bases). This CDR3 contains 13 residues. CDR1 and CDR2 from the germline V gene are SGHVS and FQNEAQ. The V end was cut by 5 bases, the J end by 7 bases, with 14 bases between. The CDR3 protein is CASSTGQGVEAFF. CDR3 DNA sequence: TGTGCCAGCAGCACAGGGCAGGGTGTTGAAGCTTTCTTT.

The rearrangement links TRBV29-1 to TRBJ1-1; D unclear. V lost 4 bases and J lost 0, with 9 bases in between. The CDR3 extends over 13 amino acids. Looked up from germline, CDR1 is SQVTM and CDR2 is ANQGSEA. DNA of the CDR3: TGCAGCGTTGTTGGCAGTTTGAACACTGAAGCTTTCTTT. It translates to CSVVGSLNTEAFF.

The chain employs TRBV2 and TRBJ1-1; D perhaps matches TRBD1 (5 bases). From germline, CDR1 is SNHLY and CDR2 FYNNEI. The CDR3 is 16 amino acids. V dropped 2 bases and J dropped 6 bases, with 19 bases sitting between them. The CDR3 nucleotides are TGTGCCAGCAGTGAATATGAGACAGAGTATGGGTCTGAAGCTTTCTTT. It encodes CASSEYETEYGSEAFF.

The CDR3 nucleotides are TGTGCCAGCAGCGAGGGACTAGCGGGAGCTGGTTCCTACAATGAGCAGTTCTTC. Its protein product is CASSEGLAGAGSYNEQFF. This chain links TRBV5-4 with TRBJ2-1, with 14 bases identical to TRBD2. From germline, CDR1 is SGHNT and CDR2 YYREEE (reference sequence). CDR3 length: 18 residues. With V trimmed by 4 bases and J by 1 base, 7 bases remained unmatched. The variable domain in full, completed from reference TRBV5-4 and TRBJ2-1, reads ETGVTQSPTHLIKTRGQQVTLRCSSQSGHNTVSWYQQALGQGPQFIFQYYREEENGRGNFPPRFSGLQFPNYSSELNVNALELDDSALYLCASSEGLAGAGSYNEQFFGPGTRLTVL.

The chain recombines TRBV6-1 with TRBJ1-5, with D tentatively TRBD1 (5 bases). This CDR3 is built from 15 residues. The germline V gene encodes CDR1 MNHNS and CDR2 SASEGT. Trimming removed 1 base at V and 3 bases at J, with 10 bases between. The chain's CDR3 is CASSEGGVANQPQHF. The CDR3 nucleotides read TGTGCCAGCAGTGAAGGGGGGGTCGCCAATCAGCCCCAGCATTTT.

This sequence joins TRBV9 and TRBJ1-1; tentatively, D is TRBD1 (6 bases). The CDR3 spans 16 residues. Germline CDR1 reads SGDLS; CDR2 reads YYNGEE. With 3 bases removed from V and 5 bases from J, the gap between germline ends came to 20 bases. CDR3 loop: CASSAPPAGVGTEAFF. The CDR3 DNA sequence: TGTGCCAGCAGCGCTCCCCCCGCAGGGGTAGGAACTGAAGCTTTCTTT.

The rearrangement links TRBV10-2 to TRBJ1-1, with 9 bases that match TRBD1. The CDR3 consists of 13 residues. Germline lookup yields CDR1 WSHSY and CDR2 SAAADI. Trimming cost V 7 bases and J 4 bases; bases outside gene matches: 4. DNA of the CDR3: TGCGCCAGCAAAGGGGGACAGGGCACTGAAGCTTTCTTT. Its protein product is CASKGGQGTEAFF.

The CDR3 DNA reads as TGTGCCAGCAGCTTTGCCCTCGGGGTCACTGAAGCTTTCTTT. Translating it yields CASSFALGVTEAFF. This chain links TRBV11-2 with TRBJ1-1, with D unresolved. With 3 bases removed from V and 4 bases from J, the gap between germline ends came to 12 bases. In germline, CDR1 is SGHAT, CDR2 FQNNGV. The CDR3 has 14 residues.

This clone has just a few counts. The rearrangement links TRBV5-1 to TRBJ2-1, with 11 bases identical to TRBD2. V was pared by 4 bases and J by 0 bases, with 3 bases of the junction left unmatched. Looked up from germline, CDR1 is SGHRS and CDR2 is YFSETQ. This CDR3 is built from 16 residues. CDR3 coding DNA: TGCGCCAGCAGCGAAGGGACTAGCGGCTCCTACAATGAGCAGTTCTTC. Residues: CASSEGTSGSYNEQFF.

V is TRBV3-1 (or the pseudogene TRBV3-2) and J is TRBJ1-4; possible D gene TRBD1, 6 bases. Germline loops: CDR1 LGHDT, CDR2 YNNKEL (reference sequence). The CDR3 runs to 15 residues. V dropped 1 base and J dropped 8 bases, with 14 bases sitting between them. The CDR3 DNA is TGTGCCAGCAGCCAAGTCAGGGGTGGGGCCGAAAAACTGTTTTTT. It yields the protein CASSQVRGGAEKLFF.

The chain uses TRBV29-1 and TRBJ2-7, with 7 bases matching TRBD1. Trimming took 6 bases from V and 0 from J; bases not matched to a gene: 8. In germline, CDR1 is SQVTM, CDR2 ANQGSEA. The CDR3 is made up of 14 amino acids. The CDR3 DNA is TGCAGCGTGGCTGACAGGGTCACCTCCTACGAGCAGTACTTC. Translation: CSVADRVTSYEQYF.

The chain recombines TRBV7-9 with TRBJ2-3; D perhaps matches TRBD2 (5 bases). Germline V gives CDR1 SEHNR, CDR2 FQNEAQ (reference sequence). CDR3 length: 13 residues. Trimming cost V 1 base and J 6 bases, with 8 bases left between them. The CDR3 loop is CASSLEPGDTQYF. The CDR3 DNA sequence: TGTGCCAGCAGCTTAGAGCCGGGGGATACGCAGTATTTT. Drawing the rest from reference TRBV7-9 and TRBJ2-3, the complete variable domain is DTGVSQNPRHKITKRGQNVTFRCDPISEHNRLYWYRQTLGQGPEFLTYFQNEAQLEKSRLLSDRFSAERPKGSFSTLEIQRTEQGDSAMYLCASSLEPGDTQYFGPGTRLTVL.